The 28 T cell receptor beta chains below all came from one sample that was sequenced in a study of technical replicates of blood from a handful of donors. The protocol was immunoSEQ multiplex PCR, while the TCRdb copy is restricted to in-frame clones and leaves out a portion. The data show 85,000 to 100,000 clones, approximately 95% seen once. Input material: T cells isolated from PBMCs. The receptors were sampled from a human donor in good health.

A few counts support this clone. The rearrangement links TRBV28 to TRBJ1-4; unclear D gene. The V and J ends lost 8 bases and 11 bases respectively, with 12 bases between them. There are 11 residues in the CDR3. Germline lookup yields CDR1 MDHEN and CDR2 SYDVKM. CDR3 sequence reads: CASGWNYKLFF. The CDR3 DNA reads as TGTGCCAGCGGGTGGAACTACAAACTGTTTTTT. Combining the CDR3 with reference TRBV28 and TRBJ1-4 gives the whole variable domain DVKVTQSSRYLVKRTGEKVFLECVQDMDHENMFWYRQDPGLGLRLIYFSYDVKMKEKGDIPEGYSVSREKKERFSLILESASTNQTSMYLCASGWNYKLFFGSGTQLSVL.

The chain couples TRBV18 to TRBJ2-5, with TRBD1 matching 10 bases. V dropped 5 bases and J dropped 5; count of bases not matched to a gene: 5. The CDR3 runs to 14 residues. CDR1 is KGHSH and CDR2 is LQKENI in the germline V gene. The CDR3 loop reads CASSGDRGQETQYF. CDR3 sequence (DNA): TGTGCCAGCTCAGGGGACAGGGGTCAGGAGACCCAGTACTTC.

This chain connects TRBV28 to TRBJ1-2, with 7 bases that match TRBD1. This CDR3 has 13 residues. Trimming took 8 bases from V and 6 from J; bases not matched to a gene: 9. In germline, CDR1 is MDHEN, CDR2 SYDVKM. Here the CDR3 DNA reads TGTGCCAGCGTTGAGTACAGGGGAAATGGCTACACCTTC. Translating gives CASVEYRGNGYTF.

The V and J genes are TRBV27 and TRBJ1-4; tentative D call: TRBD1 (5 bases). V dropped 5 bases and J dropped 3 bases, with 13 bases sitting between them. Germline V gene sequence: CDR1 MNHEY, CDR2 SMNVEV (reference sequence). CDR3 size: 15 residues. The CDR3 spells CASSTPGGANEKLFF. The CDR3 coding sequence is TGTGCCAGCAGTACTCCGGGGGGGGCTAATGAAAAACTGTTTTTT.

This chain connects TRBV28 to TRBJ2-7, with 7 nucleotides matching TRBD2. V shed 5 bases, J shed 4 bases, and the junction held 2 bases outside the gene matches. The CDR3 is 12 amino acids. Germline-derived CDR1 and CDR2 are MDHEN and SYDVKM. CDR3 nucleotide sequence: TGTGCCAGCAGTCTTAGCGGGTACGAGCAGTACTTC. Protein product: CASSLSGYEQYF.

The chain couples TRBV6-1 to TRBJ2-5, with a tentative D call TRBD2 (6 bases). CDR1 and CDR2 from the germline V gene are MNHNS and SASEGT. V gave up 6 bases and J gave up 4 bases, with 18 bases separating them. The CDR3 covers 15 residues. The chain's CDR3 is CASRDSTRRVETQYF. In DNA form, the CDR3 reads TGTGCCAGCAGAGACTCAACGAGGAGGGTAGAGACCCAGTACTTC.

The CDR3 spells CASSPAGREFRKLFF. Here the CDR3 DNA reads TGTGCCAGCTCTCCAGCCGGGAGGGAGTTTCGAAAACTGTTTTTT. This chain links TRBV6-5 with TRBJ1-4; D not certain. The CDR3 spans 15 residues. The V gene lost 8 bases and the J gene lost 10 bases, with 23 bases spanning the gap. Germline V gene sequence: CDR1 MNHEY, CDR2 SVGAGI.

In DNA form, the CDR3 reads TGTGCCAGCAGCTTAGGGGAAGCGGGTAGTATTAATGAAAAACTGTTTTTT. The encoded protein is CASSLGEAGSINEKLFF. This chain connects TRBV11-3 to TRBJ1-4, with no clear D. V lost 1 base and J 4 bases, leaving 16 bases between the germline ends. The CDR3 extends over 17 amino acids. The germline CDR1 and CDR2 sequences are SGHNT and YENEEA.

The genes are TRBV7-9 and TRBJ2-7, with 7 bases fitting TRBD1. With 5 bases clipped from V and 4 bases from J, the junction kept 11 bases outside the gene matches. There are 15 residues in the CDR3. From germline, CDR1 is SEHNR and CDR2 FQNEAQ (reference sequence). The DNA of the CDR3 is TGTGCCAGCAGCCGTAAACCGGGACAGCCTTACGAGCAGTACTTC. Translated: CASSRKPGQPYEQYF.

V usage is TRBV4-1 and J usage is TRBJ2-1; TRBD2 matches 8 bases. Germline lookup yields CDR1 MGHRA and CDR2 YSYEKL. The CDR3 runs 14 residues. Germline trimming cut 5 bases from V and 7 bases from J; bases unmatched to any gene: 7. The CDR3 DNA reads TGCGCCAGCAGCTTGGGACTAGGAGGGAATGAGCAGTTCTTC. This sequence encodes CASSLGLGGNEQFF.

This chain joins TRBV18 and TRBJ1-1; a weak D match, TRBD1 (5 bases). The CDR3 length is 11 residues. Germline V CDR1 and CDR2: KGHSH, LQKENI. Trimming cost V 4 bases and J 9 bases, with 9 bases left between them. The CDR3 is CASSQDIQAFF. The DNA of the CDR3 is TGTGCCAGCTCACAGGACATCCAAGCTTTCTTT.

The rearrangement joins TRBV9 to TRBJ2-1, with TRBD1 matching over 8 bases. Per germline, CDR1 SGDLS and CDR2 YYNGEE. V shed 1 base and J 0 bases; nucleotides not matched to a gene: 6. CDR3 length: 17 amino acids. CDR3 bases: TGTGCCAGCAGCGTACCGGGACAGGCTTCCTCCTACAATGAGCAGTTCTTC. As protein: CASSVPGQASSYNEQFF.

This chain connects TRBV7-6 to TRBJ2-1, with 11 positions matching TRBD2. The V and J ends lost 5 bases and 7 bases, in that order; junction bases with no gene match: 7. Germline V gene sequence: CDR1 SGHVS, CDR2 FNYEAQ. The CDR3 covers 15 residues. This CDR3 is CASSLVAGGGNEQFF. The DNA for the CDR3 is TGTGCCAGCAGCCTTGTAGCGGGAGGGGGGAATGAGCAGTTCTTC.

This clone was seen a handful of times. The chain recombines TRBV19 with TRBJ2-2; 7 positions agree with TRBD2. The ends lost 7 bases at V and 4 bases at J; junction bases unmatched: 9. This CDR3 is 15 amino acids long. Germline CDR1 reads LNHDA; CDR2 reads SQIVND (reference sequence). The CDR3 loop reads CASNPREGFTGELFF. The CDR3 DNA is TGTGCCAGTAACCCCAGGGAGGGGTTCACCGGGGAGCTGTTTTTT.

A word on this clone: The DNA is omitted, as the CDR3 cannot be located on it reliably, and the CDR3 follows TCRdb's listing. The V call is TRBV5-4, the J call TRBJ2-7; whether TRBD2, the table's D call, matches the DNA was not checked. Germline V CDR1 and CDR2: SGHNT, YYREEE (reference sequence). The CDR3 spans 16 residues, counting both ends. The CDR3 reads CASSSSSGTSNYEQYF.

V gene TRBV19 combines with J gene TRBJ2-5; 8 bases agree with TRBD2. Trimming at V came to 0 bases and at J to 4 bases, leaving 4 bases not matched to a gene. The V gene's germline CDR1 is LNHDA and CDR2 SQIVND (reference sequence). This CDR3 comprises 15 residues. The DNA for the CDR3 is TGTGCCAGTAGTATAGACCCTAGCGGGTTAGAGACCCAGTACTTC. It codes for CASSIDPSGLETQYF.

The CDR3 spells CASPPGWGNEQFF. CDR3 DNA sequence: TGTGCCAGCCCCCCGGGGTGGGGCAATGAGCAGTTCTTC. V and J are TRBV11-1 and TRBJ2-1, with D possibly being TRBD2 (5 bases). Germline CDR1 SGHAT, CDR2 FQDESV (reference sequence). Deletions cut 8 bases from V and 6 bases from J, with 14 bases between. The CDR3 extends over 13 amino acids.

The chain couples TRBV5-1 to TRBJ2-1; tentative D call: TRBD2 (5 bases). This CDR3 is 16 amino acids long. With 0 bases removed from V and 0 bases from J, the gap between germline ends came to 10 bases. Germline CDR1 reads SGHRS; CDR2 reads YFSETQ. The CDR3 region is CASSLAEGSSYNEQFF. CDR3 bases: TGCGCCAGCAGCTTGGCCGAAGGGAGCTCCTACAATGAGCAGTTCTTC.

The chain recombines TRBV7-5 with TRBJ2-7; the D call of TRBD1 is as the table states it, not checked on the DNA. TRBV7-5 is reported as a pseudogene. The CDR3 runs 15 residues. The CDR3 sequence is CVRSPTSQGAYEQYF. For the CDR3, the DNA is TGTGTCAGAAGCCCAACCAGTCAGGGCGCCTACGAGCAGTACTTC.

The chain recombines TRBV6-1 with TRBJ2-7; D may be TRBD1 (6 bases). Germline CDR1 and CDR2: MNHNS and SASEGT. This CDR3 is 13 amino acids long. Trimming took off 10 bases at V and 6 bases at J, with 19 bases between the two ends. For the CDR3, the DNA is TGTGCCACCGAAACAGGGTTCGGGGCCGAGCAGTACTTC. It yields the protein CATETGFGAEQYF.

This chain connects TRBV28 to TRBJ2-7; a weak D match, TRBD2 (6 bases). The CDR3 has 14 residues. Germline CDR1 and CDR2: MDHEN and SYDVKM. Trimming pared 5 bases from V and 2 bases from J, leaving 13 bases between. For the CDR3, the DNA is TGTGCCAGCAGTGAGAGCGGACTAACCTACGAGCAGTACTTC. This sequence encodes CASSESGLTYEQYF.

The rearrangement joins TRBV9 to TRBJ1-1, with 8 bases fitting TRBD1. The trim removed 6 bases at V and 1 base at J, leaving 5 bases unmatched. This CDR3 spans 14 amino acids. Germline values: CDR1 SGDLS, CDR2 YYNGEE. Here the CDR3 DNA reads TGTGCCAGCACCCAGGACAGGGAGAACACTGAAGCTTTCTTT. This sequence encodes CASTQDRENTEAFF. Full variable domain (rest looked up from reference TRBV9 and TRBJ1-1): DSGVTQTPKHLITATGQRVTLRCSPRSGDLSVYWYQQSLDQGLQFLIQYYNGEERAKGNILERFSAQQFPDLHSELNLSSLELGDSALYFCASTQDRENTEAFFGQGTRLTVV.

This clone has only one observation. This sequence joins TRBV4-1 and TRBJ1-5, with D maybe TRBD1 (6 bases). Per germline, CDR1 MGHRA and CDR2 YSYEKL. The CDR3 is 17 residues long. V was trimmed by 0 bases and J by 0 bases, leaving 12 bases between them. This chain's CDR3 is CASSQDTGTYSNQPQHF. As DNA, the CDR3 is TGCGCCAGCAGCCAAGACACAGGGACGTATAGCAATCAGCCCCAGCATTTT.

The chain couples TRBV18 to TRBJ2-4; weak D call: TRBD2 (5 bases). CDR1 KGHSH and CDR2 LQKENI come from the germline V gene. Trimming shortened V by 1 base and J by 7 bases, and 20 bases separated the two germline ends. The CDR3 length is 17 residues. CDR3: CASSPLGGVSPSNIQYF. In DNA form, the CDR3 reads TGTGCCAGCTCACCACTAGGAGGAGTAAGCCCTTCGAACATTCAGTACTTC. Variable domain in full (rest from reference TRBV18 and TRBJ2-4): NAGVMQNPRHLVRRRGQEARLRCSPMKGHSHVYWYRQLPEEGLKFMVYLQKENIIDESGMPKERFSAEFPKEGPSILRIQQVVRGDSAAYFCASSPLGGVSPSNIQYFGAGTRLSVL.

The chain combines TRBV25-1 with TRBJ2-5; 7 positions agree with TRBD1. V dropped 1 base and J dropped 10; count of bases not matched to a gene: 9. Germline CDR1 is MGHDK and CDR2 is SYGVNS. The CDR3 loop spans 14 amino acids. The DNA for the CDR3 is TGTGCCAGCAGTGAATGGGGACAGAAGGGAAGCCAGTACTTC. This codes for CASSEWGQKGSQYF.

V gene TRBV5-6 combines with J gene TRBJ2-7; D might be TRBD2 (5 bases). The CDR3 totals 12 residues. Germline CDR1 and CDR2: SGHDT and YYEEEE. V lost 0 bases to trimming and J lost 12 bases, with 13 bases between them. For the CDR3, the DNA is TGTGCCAGCAGCTTGGTACGGGGAAAACCGTACTTC. Translating it yields CASSLVRGKPYF.

This clone was found once. The chain links TRBV5-1 to TRBJ2-3; D ambiguous. Trimming removed 4 bases at V and 2 bases at J, with 14 bases between. The germline CDR1 and CDR2 sequences are SGHRS and YFSETQ. The CDR3 sequence is 15 residues long. The DNA of the CDR3 is TGCGCCAGCAGCGCAATACAGAAATCCACAGATACGCAGTATTTT. Amino acid sequence: CASSAIQKSTDTQYF.

J is TRBJ2-7 and V is TRBV5-1; 10 bases are shared with TRBD1. The germline CDR1 and CDR2 sequences are SGHRS and YFSETQ. The CDR3 runs 14 residues. The junction had 9 bases not matched to a gene; V was cut back by 7 bases and J by 5 bases. CDR3 nucleotides: TGCGCCAGCCAGCGGGGGACAGGGGTTCACGAGCAGTACTTC. Its protein is CASQRGTGVHEQYF.